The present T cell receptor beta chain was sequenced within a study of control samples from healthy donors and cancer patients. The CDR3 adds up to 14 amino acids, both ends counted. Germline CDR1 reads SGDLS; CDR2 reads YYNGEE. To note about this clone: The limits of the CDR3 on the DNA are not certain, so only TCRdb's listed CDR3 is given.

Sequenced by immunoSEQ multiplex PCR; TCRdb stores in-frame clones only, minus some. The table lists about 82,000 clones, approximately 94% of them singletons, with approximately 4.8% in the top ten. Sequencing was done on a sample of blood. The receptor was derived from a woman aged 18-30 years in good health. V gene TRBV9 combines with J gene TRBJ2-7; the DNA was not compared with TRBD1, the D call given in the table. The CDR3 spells CASSVGQGASHRYF.